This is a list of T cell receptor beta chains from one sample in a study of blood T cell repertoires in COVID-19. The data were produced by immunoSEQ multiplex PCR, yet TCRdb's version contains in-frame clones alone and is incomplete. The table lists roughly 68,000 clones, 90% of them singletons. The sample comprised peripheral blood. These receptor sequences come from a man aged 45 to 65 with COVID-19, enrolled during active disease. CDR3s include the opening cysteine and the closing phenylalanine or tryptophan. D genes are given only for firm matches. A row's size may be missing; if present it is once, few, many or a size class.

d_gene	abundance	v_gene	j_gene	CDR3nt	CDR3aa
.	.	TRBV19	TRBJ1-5	TGTGCCAGTAGTACCACATCGGACAGCTATCAGCCCCAGCATTTT	CASSTTSDSYQPQHF
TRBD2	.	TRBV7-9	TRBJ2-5	TGTGCCAGCAGTCGTAGCGGGAGGCCCCAGTGGGAGACCCAGTACTTC	CASSRSGRPQWETQYF
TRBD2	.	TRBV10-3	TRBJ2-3	TGTGCCAGCGGGACTAGTGAAAGCACAGATACGCAGTATTTT	CASGTSESTDTQYF
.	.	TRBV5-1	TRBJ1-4	TGCGCCAGCAGCGAGGGGGTAACTAATGAAAAACTGTTTTTT	CASSEGVTNEKLFF
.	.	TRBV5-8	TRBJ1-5	TGTGCCAGCAGCTTGGGGGTGGGCAGTCAGCCCCAGCATTTT	CASSLGVGSQPQHF
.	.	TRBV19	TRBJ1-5	TGTGCCAGTAGTATGACGGGGGGAAAACAGCCCCAGCATTTT	CASSMTGGKQPQHF
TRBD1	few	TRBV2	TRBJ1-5	TGTGCCAGCGAAAGACAGGGGATCAATCAGCCCCAGCATTTT	CASERQGINQPQHF
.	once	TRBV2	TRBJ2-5	TGTGCCAGCTTATTTGGACTGCAAGAGACCCAGTACTTC	CASLFGLQETQYF
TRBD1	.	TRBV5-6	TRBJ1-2	TGTGCCAGCAGCCCTCGACAGGGTGGGAACTATGGCTACACCTTC	CASSPRQGGNYGYTF
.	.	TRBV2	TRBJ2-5	TGTGCCAGCAGTTCCCAGGGGGGTGACGAGACCCAGTACTTC	CASSSQGGDETQYF
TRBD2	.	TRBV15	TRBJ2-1	TGTGCCACCAGCATGCGGACTAGCGGGTACAATGAGCAGTTCTTC	CATSMRTSGYNEQFF
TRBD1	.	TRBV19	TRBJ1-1	TGTGCCAGTAGTAGGGGAGGGACAGGGGAAGCTTTCTTT	CASSRGGTGEAFF
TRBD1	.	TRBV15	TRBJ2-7	TGTGCCACCAGCAATGGGACAGATAATACCTACGAGCAGTACTTC	CATSNGTDNTYEQYF
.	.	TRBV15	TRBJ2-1	TGTGCCACCAGCAGAGCCCTCTTAGAATACCTAGGCAATGAGCAGTTCTTC	CATSRALLEYLGNEQFF
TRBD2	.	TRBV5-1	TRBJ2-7	TGCGCCAGCGGGACTAGCGATTACTACGAGCAGTACTTC	CASGTSDYYEQYF
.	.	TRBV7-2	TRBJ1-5	TGTGCCAGCAGTCCAGGGGCGAGCAATCAGCCCCAGCATTTT	CASSPGASNQPQHF
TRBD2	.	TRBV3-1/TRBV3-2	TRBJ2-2	TGTGCCAGCAGCAACAGACCCGGAGCGGGACTAGCGGGCGAGCCGGGAACCGGGGAGCTGTTTTTT	CASSNRPGAGLAGEPGTGELFF
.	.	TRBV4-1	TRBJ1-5	TGCGCCAGCAGCCAAGTAAGAGACAGTGCCCAGCCCCAGCATTTT	CASSQVRDSAQPQHF
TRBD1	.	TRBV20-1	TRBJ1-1	TGCAGTGTATACAGGGGTTTAGAAGCTTTCTTT	CSVYRGLEAFF
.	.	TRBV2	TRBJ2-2	TGTGCCAGCAGGGGGCCGAATCCCGGGGAGCTGTTTTTT	CASRGPNPGELFF
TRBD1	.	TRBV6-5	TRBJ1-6	TGTGCCAGCAGACCTAACCGGGACAGTAATTCACCCCTCCACTTT	CASRPNRDSNSPLHF
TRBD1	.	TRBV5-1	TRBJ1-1	TGCGCCAGCAGCTGGGGGAGGACAGGGAGCACTGAAGCTTTCTTT	CASSWGRTGSTEAFF
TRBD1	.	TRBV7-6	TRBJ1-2	TGTGCCAGCAGCAAGGGGGGACAGAACTATGGCTACACCTTC	CASSKGGQNYGYTF
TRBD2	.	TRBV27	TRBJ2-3	TGTGCCAGCAGTGAGGGCGGGCTAGCGGGAGGAGGTTTGGATACGCAGTATTTT	CASSEGGLAGGGLDTQYF
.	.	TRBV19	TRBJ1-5	TGTGCCAGTAGTATAGGCCGGGGAAGCAATCAGCCCCAGCATTTT	CASSIGRGSNQPQHF
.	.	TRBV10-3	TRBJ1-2	TGTGCCATCAGTGAGTCAAGGGGCGATGATGGCTACACCTTC	CAISESRGDDGYTF
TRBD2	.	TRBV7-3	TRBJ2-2	TGTGCCAGCAGCTCCAGGACTAGCGGAGGGGAGCTGTTTTTT	CASSSRTSGGELFF
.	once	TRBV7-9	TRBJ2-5	TGTGCCAGCAGCTTGTGGGGCCGGGCTGAGGAGACCCAGTACTTC	CASSLWGRAEETQYF
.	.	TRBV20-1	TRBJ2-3	TGCAGTGCTAGTCGGGTAGCGCAACAGAGGACGCAGTATTTT	CSASRVAQQRTQYF
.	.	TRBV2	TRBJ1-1	TGTGCCAGCAATCAGGGATCGGTGAACACTGAAGCTTTCTTT	CASNQGSVNTEAFF
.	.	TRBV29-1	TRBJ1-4	TGCAGCGTTGGGGGGGCAACTAATGAAAAACTGTTTTTT	CSVGGATNEKLFF
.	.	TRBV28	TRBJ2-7	TGTGCCAGCAGGTCGCACAGGGACTCCTACGAGCAGTACTTC	CASRSHRDSYEQYF
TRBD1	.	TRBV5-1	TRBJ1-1	TGCGCCAGCAGCTTCGTCCCGGGACAGGGGACTGAAGCTTTCTTT	CASSFVPGQGTEAFF
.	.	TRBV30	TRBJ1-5	TGTGCCTGGAGTGTACTCTCTAATCATCAGCCCCAGCATTTT	CAWSVLSNHQPQHF
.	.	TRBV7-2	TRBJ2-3	TGTGCCAGCAGCTTAGGGAGTTATAGCACAGATACGCAGTATTTT	CASSLGSYSTDTQYF
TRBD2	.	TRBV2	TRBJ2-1	TGTGCCAGCAGTGTACGGGAGGGCCGGTATAGTGAGCAGTTCTTC	CASSVREGRYSEQFF
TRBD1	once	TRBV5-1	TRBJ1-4	TGCGCCAGCAGCTTGGGGGTGACAGGGGGCGCACAGGATGAAAAACTGTTTTTT	CASSLGVTGGAQDEKLFF
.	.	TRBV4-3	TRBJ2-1	TGCGCCAGCAGCCATCGCGGCGACTACAATGAGCAGTTCTTC	CASSHRGDYNEQFF
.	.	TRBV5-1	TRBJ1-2	TGCGCCAGCAGCTTCCCGCCGGGACAAGGAACTTATGGCTACACCTTC	CASSFPPGQGTYGYTF
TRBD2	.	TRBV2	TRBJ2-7	TGTGCCAGCAGCCGCGGGGGTACCTACGAGCAGTACTTC	CASSRGGTYEQYF